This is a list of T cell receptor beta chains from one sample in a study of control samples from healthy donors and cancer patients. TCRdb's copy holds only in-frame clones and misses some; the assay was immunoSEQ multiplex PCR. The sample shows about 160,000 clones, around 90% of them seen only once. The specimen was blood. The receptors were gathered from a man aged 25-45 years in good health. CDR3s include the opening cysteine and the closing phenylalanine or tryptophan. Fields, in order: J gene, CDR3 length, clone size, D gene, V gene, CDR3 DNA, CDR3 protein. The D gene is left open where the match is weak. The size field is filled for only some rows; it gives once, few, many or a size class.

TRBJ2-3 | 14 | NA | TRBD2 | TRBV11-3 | TGTGCCAGCGGAGCGGGAGAGGGCACAGATACGCAGTATTTT | CASGAGEGTDTQYF
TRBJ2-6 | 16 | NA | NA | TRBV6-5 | TGTGCCAGCAGTTACTCGACGGGGTCTGGGGCCAACGTCCTGACTTTC | CASSYSTGSGANVLTF
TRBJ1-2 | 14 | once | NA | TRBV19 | TGTGCCAGTAGTACCCGGGACGCAGGGCACGGCTACACCTTC | CASSTRDAGHGYTF
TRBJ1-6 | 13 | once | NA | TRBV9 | TGTGCCAGCAGCGTAGAAAGGGGCTCACCCCTCCACTTT | CASSVERGSPLHF
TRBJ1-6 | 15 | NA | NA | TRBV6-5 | TGTGCCAGCAGACCGGACATCAGCTATAATTCACCCCTCCACTTT | CASRPDISYNSPLHF
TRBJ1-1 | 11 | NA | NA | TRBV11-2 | TGTGCCAGCAGACTAAAAGGGGAAGCTTTCTTT | CASRLKGEAFF
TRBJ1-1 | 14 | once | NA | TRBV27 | TGTGCCAGCAGTTTAACTGCAGGGAACACTGAAGCTTTCTTT | CASSLTAGNTEAFF
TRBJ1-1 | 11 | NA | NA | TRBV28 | TGTGCCAGCAGTGTTAACACTGAAGCTTTCTTT | CASSVNTEAFF
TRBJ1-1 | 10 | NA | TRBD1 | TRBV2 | TGTGCCAGGGGGGGGACAGAGGCTTTCTTT | CARGGTEAFF
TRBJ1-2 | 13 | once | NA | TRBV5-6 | TGTGCCAGCAGCTGGGGCCTGGCTGGCGGCTACACCTTC | CASSWGLAGGYTF
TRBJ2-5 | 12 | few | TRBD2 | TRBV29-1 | TGCAGCGGACGGACTAGCGGGAGTTCCCAGTACTTC | CSGRTSGSSQYF
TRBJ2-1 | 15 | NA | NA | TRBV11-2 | TGTGCCAGCAGCTTTAGTGGGGTTTTAGGAAATGAGCAGTTCTTC | CASSFSGVLGNEQFF
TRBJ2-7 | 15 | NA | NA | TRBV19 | TGTGCCAGTAGAAGGGTCGGTACCAGCTCCTACGAGCAGTACTTC | CASRRVGTSSYEQYF
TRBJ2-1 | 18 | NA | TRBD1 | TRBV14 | TGTGCCAGCAGCCCAGAGCCCCGGTGGGACAGGGACCACAATGAGCAGTTCTTC | CASSPEPRWDRDHNEQFF
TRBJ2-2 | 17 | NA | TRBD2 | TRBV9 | TGTGCCAGCAGCCCTAGGGAGGGTAAGGTAAACACCGGGGAGCTGTTTTTT | CASSPREGKVNTGELFF